Below, 11 T cell receptor beta chains from the same sample are listed, as sequenced in a study of blood T cells in healthy people across ages. Through a sample-barcoded 5' primer and a J-beta primer mix, a second PCR was run for roughly 7 to 12 cycles. TCRdb passed the 5' RACE reads through MiXCR, listing each CDR3 protein once. The table records 1.5 million to 1.9 million distinct CDR3 sequences, about 42% of them present only once. The material sequenced was blood. Every receptor here comes from a woman between 18 and 30 years old in good health.

V and J are TRBV7-2 and TRBJ2-5; 10 bases agree with TRBD2. Germline values: CDR1 SGHTA, CDR2 FQGNSA. The V and J ends lost 0 bases and 11 bases, in that order; junction bases with no gene match: 15. The CDR3 loop spans 17 amino acids. The CDR3 protein is CASSLALSGRALDEQYF. The CDR3 DNA follows: TGTGCCAGCAGCTTAGCGCTGAGCGGGAGGGCCCTCGATGAGCAGTACTTC.

V usage is TRBV18 and J usage is TRBJ2-1; the match to TRBD1 covers 8 bases. CDR3 length equals 13 residues. Trimming removed 5 bases from V and 8 bases from J; junction bases left unmatched: 5. Germline CDR1 and CDR2: KGHSH and LQKENI. The CDR3 bases are TGTGCCAGCTCAAGACAGGGGAACCATGAGCAGTTCTTC. This sequence encodes CASSRQGNHEQFF.

The V and J genes are TRBV4-3 and TRBJ2-3; D gene ambiguous. Germline loops: CDR1 LGHNA, CDR2 YSLEER. Trimming took off 0 bases at V and 3 bases at J, with 19 bases between the two ends. The CDR3 contains 18 residues. In DNA, the CDR3 is TGCGCCAGCAGCCAAGATTTGGAGCAACGAAGTCTTACAGATACGCAGTATTTT. Amino acid sequence: CASSQDLEQRSLTDTQYF.

Here the CDR3 reads CASSLFQASQETQFF. CDR3 coding DNA: TGTGCCAGCAGCTTATTTCAGGCCTCCCAAGAGACCCAGTTCTTC. This rearrangement joins TRBV7-9 to TRBJ2-1, with D uncertain. V gave up 2 bases and J gave up 13 bases, with 21 bases separating them. The CDR3 length is 15 residues. Germline-derived CDR1 and CDR2 are SEHNR and FQNEAQ (reference sequence).

In the case of this clonotype: The junction shows a germline mismatch at one end, possibly a read error. This sequence joins TRBV4-3 and TRBJ2-1; 9 positions agree with TRBD2. CDR3 length: 19 residues. Per the germline V gene, CDR1 is LGHNA and CDR2 is YSLEER. The CDR3 reads CASSQDGASGEGGYKEQFF. The DNA for the CDR3 is TGCGCCAGCAGCCAAGATGGGGCTAGCGGGGAGGGTGGGTACAAGGAGCAGTTCTTC.

This chain connects TRBV7-2 to TRBJ2-3, with 7 bases matching TRBD2. The V gene's germline CDR1 is SGHTA and CDR2 FQGNSA. The ends lost 1 base at V and 4 bases at J; junction bases unmatched: 5. The length of the CDR3 is 15 residues. The CDR3 reads CASSLEAGEPDTQYF. As DNA, the CDR3 is TGTGCCAGCAGCTTAGAGGCGGGGGAGCCAGATACGCAGTATTTT.

This clonotype was seen only a few times. The chain couples TRBV28 to TRBJ2-1; D is possibly TRBD2 (5 bases). This CDR3 is 13 amino acids long. CDR1 is MDHEN, CDR2 SYDVKM, per germline. V was cut by 6 bases and J by 8 bases, with 14 bases left in between. DNA of the CDR3: TGTGCCAGCAGGCCCGGACTCTTCGATGAGCAGTTCTTC. This codes for CASRPGLFDEQFF.

This clonotype came up a few times. The V and J genes are TRBV15 and TRBJ2-5; no reliable D call. The CDR3 runs 15 residues. V was clipped by 1 base and J by 4 bases, with 13 bases between them. Looked up from germline, CDR1 is LNHNV and CDR2 is YYDKDF (reference sequence). The CDR3: CATSRVGQVLETQYF. CDR3 bases: TGTGCCACCAGCAGAGTTGGGCAGGTACTAGAGACCCAGTACTTC.

As concerns this clonotype: One end of the junction fails to match germline, which may point to a read error. This sequence joins TRBV24-1 and TRBJ2-1; the match to TRBD2 covers 7 bases. The CDR3 totals 16 residues. CDR1 KGHDR and CDR2 SFDVKD come from the germline V gene. CDR3 nucleotides: TGTGCCACCAGTGATTTAGCGGGGTCATCCTACAATGAGCGGTACTTC. This encodes CATSDLAGSSYNERYF.

This clonotype was seen a handful of times. The chain employs TRBV6-5 and TRBJ1-2; D perhaps matches TRBD1 (5 bases). Trimming cost V 2 bases and J 0 bases, with 10 bases left between them. Germline CDR1 and CDR2: MNHEY and SVGAGI. The CDR3 consists of 15 residues. The CDR3 region is CASSYVGGANYGYTF. For the CDR3, the DNA is TGTGCCAGCAGTTACGTGGGGGGAGCTAACTATGGCTACACCTTC.

This clonotype showed up just a few times. The V and J genes are TRBV2 and TRBJ2-3, with 8 bases matching TRBD2. Germline lookup yields CDR1 SNHLY and CDR2 FYNNEI. The V gene end was trimmed by 4 bases and the J gene end by 2 bases; junction bases not matched to a gene: 5. CDR3 length equals 15 residues. Here the CDR3 DNA reads TGTGCCAGCAGTGTTCAGCGGGGGCCCACAGATACGCAGTATTTT. It translates to CASSVQRGPTDTQYF. Drawing the rest from reference TRBV2 and TRBJ2-3, the complete variable domain is EPEVTQTPSHQVTQMGQEVILRCVPISNHLYFYWYRQILGQKVEFLVSFYNNEISEKSEIFDDQFSVERPDGSNFTLKIRSTKLEDSAMYFCASSVQRGPTDTQYFGPGTRLTVL.